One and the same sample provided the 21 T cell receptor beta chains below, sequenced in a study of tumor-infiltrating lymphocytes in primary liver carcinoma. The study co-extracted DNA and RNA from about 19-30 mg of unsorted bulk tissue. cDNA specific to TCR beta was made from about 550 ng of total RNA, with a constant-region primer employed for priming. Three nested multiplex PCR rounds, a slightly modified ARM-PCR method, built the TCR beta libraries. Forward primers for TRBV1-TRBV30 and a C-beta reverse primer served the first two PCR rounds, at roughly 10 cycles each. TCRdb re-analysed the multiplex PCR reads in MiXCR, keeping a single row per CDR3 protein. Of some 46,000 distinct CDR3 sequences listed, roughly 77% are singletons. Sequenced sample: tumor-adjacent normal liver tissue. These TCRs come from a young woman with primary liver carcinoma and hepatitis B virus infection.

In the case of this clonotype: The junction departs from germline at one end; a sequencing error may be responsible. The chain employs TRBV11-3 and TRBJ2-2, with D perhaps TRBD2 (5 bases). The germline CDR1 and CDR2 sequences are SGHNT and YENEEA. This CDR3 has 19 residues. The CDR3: CASSLVGLQPGLITWELFF. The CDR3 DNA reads TGTGCCAGCAGCTTAGTGGGTCTCCAACCCGGATTAATCACCTGGGAGCTTTTTTTT.

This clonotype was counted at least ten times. CDR3 sequence reads: CASGLYGGAHYEQYF. In DNA, the CDR3 is TGTGCTAGTGGTTTGTACGGGGGCGCCCACTACGAGCAGTACTTC. This chain joins TRBV12-5 and TRBJ2-7; D possibly matches TRBD1 or TRBD2 (6 bases each). Germline CDR1 is LGHNT and CDR2 is FRNRAP. CDR3 size: 15 residues. Trimming removed 2 bases from V and 3 bases from J, with 14 bases in between.

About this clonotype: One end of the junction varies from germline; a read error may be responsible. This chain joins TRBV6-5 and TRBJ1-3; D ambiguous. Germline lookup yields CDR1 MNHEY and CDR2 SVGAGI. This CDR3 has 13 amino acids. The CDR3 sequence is CASRVNSGNTIYF. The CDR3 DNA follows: TGTGCCAGCAGGGTGAACTCTGGGAACACCATATATTTT.

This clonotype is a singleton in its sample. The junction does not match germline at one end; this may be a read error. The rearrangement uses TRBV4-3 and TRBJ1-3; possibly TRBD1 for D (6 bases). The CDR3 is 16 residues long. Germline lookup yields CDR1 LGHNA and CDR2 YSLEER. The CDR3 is CASIQGGVVSGNTIYF. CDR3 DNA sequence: TGCGCCAGCATCCAAGGGGGAGTTGTCTCTGGAAACACCATATATTTT.

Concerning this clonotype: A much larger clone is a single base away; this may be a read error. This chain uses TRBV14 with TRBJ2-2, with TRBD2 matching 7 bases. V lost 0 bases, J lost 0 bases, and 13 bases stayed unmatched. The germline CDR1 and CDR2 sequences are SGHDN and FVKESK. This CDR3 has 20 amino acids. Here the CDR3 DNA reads TGTGCCAGCAGCCAAGATGCCACAGCGGGACGCCCCGCGAACACCGGGGAGCTGTTTTTT. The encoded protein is CASSQDATAGRPANTGELFF.

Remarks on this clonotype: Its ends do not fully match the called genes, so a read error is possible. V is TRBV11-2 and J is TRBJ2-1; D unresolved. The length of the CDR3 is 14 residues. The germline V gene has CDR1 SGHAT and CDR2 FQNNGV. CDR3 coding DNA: TGTGCCGGCAGAGGTTGGAGCTCCTACAATGATCAGTTCTTC. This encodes CAGRGWSSYNDQFF.

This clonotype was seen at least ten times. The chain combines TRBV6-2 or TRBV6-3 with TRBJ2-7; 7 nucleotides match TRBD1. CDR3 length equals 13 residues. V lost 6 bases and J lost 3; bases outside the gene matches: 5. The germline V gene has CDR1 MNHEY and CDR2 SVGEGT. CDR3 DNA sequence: TGTGCCAGCAGGGCAGGGGGTGACTACGAGCAGTACTTC. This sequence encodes CASRAGGDYEQYF.

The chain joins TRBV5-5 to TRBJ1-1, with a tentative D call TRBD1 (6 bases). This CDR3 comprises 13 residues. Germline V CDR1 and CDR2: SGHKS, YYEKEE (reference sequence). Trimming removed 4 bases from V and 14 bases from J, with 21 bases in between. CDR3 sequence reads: CASSLGTMGVAFF. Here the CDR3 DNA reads TGTGCCAGCAGCCTCGGGACAATGGGCGTGGCCTTCTTT.

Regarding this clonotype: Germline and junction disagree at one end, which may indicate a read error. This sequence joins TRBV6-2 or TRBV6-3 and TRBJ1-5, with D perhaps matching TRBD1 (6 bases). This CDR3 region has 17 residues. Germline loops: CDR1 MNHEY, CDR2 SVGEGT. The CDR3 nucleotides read TGCGCCAGCAGTTACTCGATGGGGACACGGGTGTACCAGCCCCAGCATTTT. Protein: CASSYSMGTRVYQPQHF.

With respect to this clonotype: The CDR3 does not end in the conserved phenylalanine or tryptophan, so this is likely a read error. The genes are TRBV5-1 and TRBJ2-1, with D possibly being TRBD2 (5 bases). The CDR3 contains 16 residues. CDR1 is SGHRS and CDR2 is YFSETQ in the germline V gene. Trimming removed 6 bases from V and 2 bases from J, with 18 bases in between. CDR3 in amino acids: CASTPSPDYPYNEQFL. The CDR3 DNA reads TGCGCCAGCACCCCGTCCCCAGACTATCCCTACAATGAGCAGTTCTTA.

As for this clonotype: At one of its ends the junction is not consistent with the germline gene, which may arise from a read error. The CDR3 sequence is CASSLDVGNTPLHF. CDR3 nucleotide sequence: TGTGCCAGCAGCTTGGACGTCGGTAATACACCCCTCCACTTT. This sequence joins TRBV5-5 and TRBJ1-6; no clear D gene. Germline V gene data show CDR1 as SGHKS and CDR2 as YYEKEE (reference sequence). The CDR3 sequence is 14 residues long.

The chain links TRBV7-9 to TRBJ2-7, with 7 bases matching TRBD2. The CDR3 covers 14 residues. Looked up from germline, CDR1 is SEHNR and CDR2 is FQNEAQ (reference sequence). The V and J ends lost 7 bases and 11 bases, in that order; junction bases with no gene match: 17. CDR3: CASISGGLSYEKYF. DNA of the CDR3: TGTGCCAGCATCTCGGGAGGCCTCTCCTATGAGAAGTACTTC.

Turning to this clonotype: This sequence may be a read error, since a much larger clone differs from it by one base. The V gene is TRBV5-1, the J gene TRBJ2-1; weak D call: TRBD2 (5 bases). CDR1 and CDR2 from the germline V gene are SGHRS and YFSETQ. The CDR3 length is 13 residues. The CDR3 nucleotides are TGCGCCAACAGCGTGGACTTTCACAATGAGCAGTTCTTC. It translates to CANSVDFHNEQFF.

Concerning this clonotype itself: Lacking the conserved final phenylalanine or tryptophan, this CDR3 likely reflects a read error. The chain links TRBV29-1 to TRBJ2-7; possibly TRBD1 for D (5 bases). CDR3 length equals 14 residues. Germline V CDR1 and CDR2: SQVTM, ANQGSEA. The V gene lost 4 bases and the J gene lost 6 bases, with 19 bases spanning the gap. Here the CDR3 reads CSVGTSPVGREQYS. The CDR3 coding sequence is TGCAGCGTTGGTACCTCCCCAGTGGGGCGCGAGCAGTACTCC.

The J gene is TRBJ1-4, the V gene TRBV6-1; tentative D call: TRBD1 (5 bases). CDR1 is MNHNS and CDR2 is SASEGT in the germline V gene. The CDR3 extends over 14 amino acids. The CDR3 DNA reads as TGTGTCAACAGTGAGGGCGGGGGGAACGAAAAACTGTTTTTT. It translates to CVNSEGGGNEKLFF.

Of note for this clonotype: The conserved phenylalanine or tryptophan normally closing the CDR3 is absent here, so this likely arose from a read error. The CDR3 is CANSYPQSWDRSSTDTQYY. CDR3 coding DNA: TGTGCCAACAGTTACCCCCAATCCTGGGACAGGTCTAGCACAGATACGCAGTATTAT. V gene TRBV6-2 or TRBV6-3 combines with J gene TRBJ2-3; 8 bases map to TRBD1. The CDR3 sequence is 19 residues long. Germline loops: CDR1 MNHEY, CDR2 SVGEGT.

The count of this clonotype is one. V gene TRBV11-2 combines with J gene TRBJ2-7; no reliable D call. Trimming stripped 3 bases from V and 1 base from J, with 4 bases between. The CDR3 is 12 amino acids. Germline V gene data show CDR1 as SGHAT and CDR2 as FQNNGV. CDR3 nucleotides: TGTGCCAGCAGCTTGGTGTCCTACGAGCAGTACTTC. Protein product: CASSLVSYEQYF.

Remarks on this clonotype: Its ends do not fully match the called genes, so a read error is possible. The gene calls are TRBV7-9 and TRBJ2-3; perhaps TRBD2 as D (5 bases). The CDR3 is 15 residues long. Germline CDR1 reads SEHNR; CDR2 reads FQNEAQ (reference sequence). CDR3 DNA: TGTGCCAACAGCCTTAATAGCGATTTCTCAGATACGCAGTATTTT. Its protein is CANSLNSDFSDTQYF.

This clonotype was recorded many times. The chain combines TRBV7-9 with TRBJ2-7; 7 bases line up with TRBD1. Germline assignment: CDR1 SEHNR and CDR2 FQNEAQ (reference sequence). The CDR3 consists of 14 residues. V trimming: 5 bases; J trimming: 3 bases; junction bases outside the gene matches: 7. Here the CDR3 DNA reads TGTGCCAGCAGCACGACAGGGAATCTCTACGAGCAGTACTTC. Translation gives CASSTTGNLYEQYF.

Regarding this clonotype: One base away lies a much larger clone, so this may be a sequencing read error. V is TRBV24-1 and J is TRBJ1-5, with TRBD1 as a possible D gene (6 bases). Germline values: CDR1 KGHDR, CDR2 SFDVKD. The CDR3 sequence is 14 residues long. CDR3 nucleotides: TGTGGCACCACACAGGGAAGGGTGGATCAGCCCCAGCATTTT. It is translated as CGTTQGRVDQPQHF.

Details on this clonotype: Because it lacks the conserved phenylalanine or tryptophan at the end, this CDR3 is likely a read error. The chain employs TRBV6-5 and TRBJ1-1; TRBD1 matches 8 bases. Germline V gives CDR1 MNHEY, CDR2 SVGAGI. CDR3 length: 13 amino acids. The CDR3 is CAGSYDRGTEAFL. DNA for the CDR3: TGTGCCGGCAGTTACGACAGGGGAACTGAAGCTTTCCTT.